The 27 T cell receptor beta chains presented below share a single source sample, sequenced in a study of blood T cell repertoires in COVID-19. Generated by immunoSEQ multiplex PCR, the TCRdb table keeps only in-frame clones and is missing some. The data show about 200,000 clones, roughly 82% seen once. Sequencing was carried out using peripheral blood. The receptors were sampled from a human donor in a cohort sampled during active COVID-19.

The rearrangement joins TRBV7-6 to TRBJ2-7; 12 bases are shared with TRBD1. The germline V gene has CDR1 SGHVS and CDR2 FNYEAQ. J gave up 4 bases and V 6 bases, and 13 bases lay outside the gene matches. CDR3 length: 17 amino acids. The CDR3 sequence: CASSDPGQGANSYEQYF. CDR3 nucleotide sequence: TGTGCCAGCAGTGACCCGGGACAGGGGGCGAATAGTTACGAGCAGTACTTC.

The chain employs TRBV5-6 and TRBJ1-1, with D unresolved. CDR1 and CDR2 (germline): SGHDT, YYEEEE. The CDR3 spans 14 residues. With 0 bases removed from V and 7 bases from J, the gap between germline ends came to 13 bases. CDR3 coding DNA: TGTGCCAGCAGCTTGGACCCACGAGAAAGTGAAGCTTTCTTT. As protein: CASSLDPRESEAFF. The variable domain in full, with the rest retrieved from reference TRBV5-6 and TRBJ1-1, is DAGVTQSPTHLIKTRGQQVTLRCSPKSGHDTVSWYQQALGQGPQFIFQYYEEEERQRGNFPDRFSGHQFPNYSSELNVNALLLGDSALYLCASSLDPRESEAFFGQGTRLTVV.

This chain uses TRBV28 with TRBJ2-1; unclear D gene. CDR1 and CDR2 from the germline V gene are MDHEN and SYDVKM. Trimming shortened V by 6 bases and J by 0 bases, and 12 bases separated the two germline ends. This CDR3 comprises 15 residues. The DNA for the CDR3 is TGTGCCAGCAGCCCCGTCCTTAGCTCCTACAATGAGCAGTTCTTC. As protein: CASSPVLSSYNEQFF.

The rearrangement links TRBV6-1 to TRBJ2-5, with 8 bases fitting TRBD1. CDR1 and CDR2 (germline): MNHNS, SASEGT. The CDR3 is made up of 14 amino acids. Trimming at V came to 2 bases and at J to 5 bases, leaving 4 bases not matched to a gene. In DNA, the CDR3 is TGTGCCAGCAGTGAATTTACAGGGGGGGAGACCCAGTACTTC. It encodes CASSEFTGGETQYF.

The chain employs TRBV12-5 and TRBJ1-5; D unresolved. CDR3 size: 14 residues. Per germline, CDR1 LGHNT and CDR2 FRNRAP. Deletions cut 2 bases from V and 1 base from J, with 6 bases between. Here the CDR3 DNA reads TGTGCTAGTGGTTTGAGCGGGAGCAATCAGCCCCAGCATTTT. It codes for CASGLSGSNQPQHF.

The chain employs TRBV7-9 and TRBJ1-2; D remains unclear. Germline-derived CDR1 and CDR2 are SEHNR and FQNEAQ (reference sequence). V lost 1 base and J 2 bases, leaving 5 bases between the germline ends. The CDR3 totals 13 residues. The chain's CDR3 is CASSLDKNYGYTF. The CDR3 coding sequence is TGTGCCAGCAGCTTAGACAAGAACTATGGCTACACCTTC.

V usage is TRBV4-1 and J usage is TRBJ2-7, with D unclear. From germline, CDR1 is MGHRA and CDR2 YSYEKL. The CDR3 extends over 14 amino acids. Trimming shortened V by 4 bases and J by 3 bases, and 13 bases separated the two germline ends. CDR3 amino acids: CASSRALVVYEQYF. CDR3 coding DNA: TGCGCCAGCAGCCGCGCCCTGGTAGTCTACGAGCAGTACTTC.

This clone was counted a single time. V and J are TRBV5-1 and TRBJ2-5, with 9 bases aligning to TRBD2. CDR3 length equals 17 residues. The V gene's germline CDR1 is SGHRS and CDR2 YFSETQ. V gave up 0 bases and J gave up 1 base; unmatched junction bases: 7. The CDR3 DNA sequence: TGCGCCAGCAGCTTGGCGTCTAGCGGGGCACCCCAAGAGACCCAGTACTTC. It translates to CASSLASSGAPQETQYF.

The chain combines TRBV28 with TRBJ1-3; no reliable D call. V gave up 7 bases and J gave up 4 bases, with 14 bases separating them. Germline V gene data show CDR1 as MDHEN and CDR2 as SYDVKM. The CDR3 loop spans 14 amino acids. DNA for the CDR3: TGTGCCAGCACGGAGGGCGGGAACGGAAACACCATATATTTT. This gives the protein CASTEGGNGNTIYF. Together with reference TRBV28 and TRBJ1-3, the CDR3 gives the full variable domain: DVKVTQSSRYLVKRTGEKVFLECVQDMDHENMFWYRQDPGLGLRLIYFSYDVKMKEKGDIPEGYSVSREKKERFSLILESASTNQTSMYLCASTEGGNGNTIYFGEGSWLTVV.

The CDR3 here is CSVALAGGQMNEQFF. The DNA of the CDR3 is TGCAGCGTAGCATTAGCGGGAGGGCAAATGAATGAGCAGTTCTTC. V and J are TRBV29-1 and TRBJ2-1; TRBD2 matches 11 bases. This CDR3 comprises 15 residues. Per germline, CDR1 SQVTM and CDR2 ANQGSEA. Germline trimming cut 6 bases from V and 7 bases from J; bases unmatched to any gene: 11.

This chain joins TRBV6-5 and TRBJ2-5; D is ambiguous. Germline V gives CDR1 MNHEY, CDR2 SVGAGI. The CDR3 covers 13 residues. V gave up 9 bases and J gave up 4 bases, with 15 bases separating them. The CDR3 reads CASILPPRETQYF. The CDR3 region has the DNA TGTGCCAGTATCTTGCCTCCCAGAGAGACCCAGTACTTC.

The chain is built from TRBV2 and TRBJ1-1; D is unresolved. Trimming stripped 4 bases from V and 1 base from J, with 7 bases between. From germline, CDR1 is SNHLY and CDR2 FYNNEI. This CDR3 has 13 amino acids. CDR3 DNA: TGTGCCAGCAGTGGAGAAGCGAACACTGAAGCTTTCTTT. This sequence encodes CASSGEANTEAFF.

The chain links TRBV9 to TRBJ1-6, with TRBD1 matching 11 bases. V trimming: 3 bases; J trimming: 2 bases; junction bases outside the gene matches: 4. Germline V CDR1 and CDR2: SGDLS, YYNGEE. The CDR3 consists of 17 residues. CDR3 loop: CASSEGQGVPYNSPLHF. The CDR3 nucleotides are TGTGCCAGCAGCGAGGGACAGGGGGTGCCCTATAATTCACCCCTCCACTTT.

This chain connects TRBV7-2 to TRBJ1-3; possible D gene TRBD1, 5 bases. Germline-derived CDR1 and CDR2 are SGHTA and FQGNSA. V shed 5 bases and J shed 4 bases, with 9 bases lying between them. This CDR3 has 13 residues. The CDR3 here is CASSATGGNTIYF. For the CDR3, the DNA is TGTGCCAGCAGCGCAACAGGAGGAAACACCATATATTTT.

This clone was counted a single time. The DNA for the CDR3 is TGTGCCAGCAGCTCCCCGACAGGGCGGTACACTGAAGCTTTCTTT. Translation: CASSSPTGRYTEAFF. The chain combines TRBV6-5 with TRBJ1-1, with 7 bases matching TRBD1. The CDR3 is 15 residues long. Looked up from germline, CDR1 is MNHEY and CDR2 is SVGAGI. The junction had 10 bases not matched to a gene; V was cut back by 6 bases and J by 3 bases.

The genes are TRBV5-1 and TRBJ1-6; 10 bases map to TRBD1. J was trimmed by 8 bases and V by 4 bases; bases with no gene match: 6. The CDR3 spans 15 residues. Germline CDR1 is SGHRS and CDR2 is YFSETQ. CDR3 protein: CASSIRTGGDSPLHF. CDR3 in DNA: TGCGCCAGCAGCATACGGACAGGGGGAGATTCACCCCTCCACTTT.

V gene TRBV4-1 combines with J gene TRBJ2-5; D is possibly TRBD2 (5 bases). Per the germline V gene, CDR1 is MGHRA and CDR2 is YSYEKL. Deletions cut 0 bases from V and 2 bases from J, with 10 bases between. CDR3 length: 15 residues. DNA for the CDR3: TGCGCCAGCAGCCAAGATGGAGGAGGACAAGAGACCCAGTACTTC. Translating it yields CASSQDGGGQETQYF.

CDR3 loop: CASRASGSSYNEQFF. The CDR3 DNA reads as TGTGCCAGCAGAGCAAGCGGGTCCTCCTACAATGAGCAGTTCTTC. The chain couples TRBV6-5 to TRBJ2-1, with D maybe TRBD2 (6 bases). Germline-derived CDR1 and CDR2 are MNHEY and SVGAGI. The CDR3 has 15 residues. Between the trimmed V and J ends, which lost 6 bases and 0 bases, there was a span of 12 bases.

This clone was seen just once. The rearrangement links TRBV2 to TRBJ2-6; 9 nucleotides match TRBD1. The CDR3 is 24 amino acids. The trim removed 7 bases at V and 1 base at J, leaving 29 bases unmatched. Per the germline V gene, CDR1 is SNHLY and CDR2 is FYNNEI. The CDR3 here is CASTEGTGQGNLNPFWSGANVLTF. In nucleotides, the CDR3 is TGTGCCAGCACCGAAGGGACAGGGCAAGGCAACCTCAACCCCTTTTGGTCTGGGGCCAACGTCCTGACTTTC.

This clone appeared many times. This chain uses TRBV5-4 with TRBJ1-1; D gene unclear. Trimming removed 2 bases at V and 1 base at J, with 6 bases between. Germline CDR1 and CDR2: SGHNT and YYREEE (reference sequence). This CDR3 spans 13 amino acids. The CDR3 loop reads CASSFPGNTEAFF. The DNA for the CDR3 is TGTGCCAGCAGCTTTCCGGGGAACACTGAAGCTTTCTTT. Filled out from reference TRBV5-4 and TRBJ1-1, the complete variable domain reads ETGVTQSPTHLIKTRGQQVTLRCSSQSGHNTVSWYQQALGQGPQFIFQYYREEENGRGNFPPRFSGLQFPNYSSELNVNALELDDSALYLCASSFPGNTEAFFGQGTRLTVV.

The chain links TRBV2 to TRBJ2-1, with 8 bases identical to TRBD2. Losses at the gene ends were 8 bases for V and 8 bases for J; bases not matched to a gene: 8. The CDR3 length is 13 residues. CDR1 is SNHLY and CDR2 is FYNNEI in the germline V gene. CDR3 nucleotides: TGTGCCAGCGGGGAGCGGGAGCTCGATGAGCAGTTCTTC. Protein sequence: CASGERELDEQFF.

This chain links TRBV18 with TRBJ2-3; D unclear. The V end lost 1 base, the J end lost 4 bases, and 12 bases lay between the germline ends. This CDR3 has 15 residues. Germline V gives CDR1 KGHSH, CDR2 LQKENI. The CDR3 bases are TGTGCCAGCTCACCACGAGTAGCCTACCCAGATACGCAGTATTTT. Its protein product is CASSPRVAYPDTQYF. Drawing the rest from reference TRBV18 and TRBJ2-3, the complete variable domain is NAGVMQNPRHLVRRRGQEARLRCSPMKGHSHVYWYRQLPEEGLKFMVYLQKENIIDESGMPKERFSAEFPKEGPSILRIQQVVRGDSAAYFCASSPRVAYPDTQYFGPGTRLTVL.

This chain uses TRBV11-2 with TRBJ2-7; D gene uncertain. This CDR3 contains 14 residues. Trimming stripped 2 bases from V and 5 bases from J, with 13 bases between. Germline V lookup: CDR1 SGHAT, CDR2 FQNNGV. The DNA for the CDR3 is TGTGCCAGCAGCTTATCGAGGTTGCCGCACGAGCAGTACTTC. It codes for CASSLSRLPHEQYF.

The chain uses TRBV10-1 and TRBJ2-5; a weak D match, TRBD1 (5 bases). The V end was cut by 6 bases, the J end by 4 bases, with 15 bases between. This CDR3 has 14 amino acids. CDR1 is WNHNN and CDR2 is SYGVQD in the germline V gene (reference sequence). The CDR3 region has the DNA TGCGCCAGCAGCGGTAGACAGTTGGGAGAGACCCAGTACTTC. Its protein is CASSGRQLGETQYF.

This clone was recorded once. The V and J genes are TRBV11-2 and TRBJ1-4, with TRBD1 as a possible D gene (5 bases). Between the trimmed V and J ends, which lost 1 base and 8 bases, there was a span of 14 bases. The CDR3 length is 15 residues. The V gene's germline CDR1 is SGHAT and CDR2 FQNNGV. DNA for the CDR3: TGTGCCAGCAGCTTAGCGCAGGGAATAGGGGAAAAACTGTTTTTT. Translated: CASSLAQGIGEKLFF. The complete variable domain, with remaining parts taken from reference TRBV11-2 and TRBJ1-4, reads EAGVAQSPRYKIIEKRQSVAFWCNPISGHATLYWYQQILGQGPKLLIQFQNNGVVDDSQLPKDRFSAERLKGVDSTLKIQPAKLEDSAVYLCASSLAQGIGEKLFFGSGTQLSVL.

This CDR3 reads CASSSRGVAYEQYF. The CDR3 DNA follows: TGTGCCAGCAGCTCACGGGGGGTGGCCTACGAGCAGTACTTC. V is TRBV7-2 and J is TRBJ2-7; 7 nucleotides agree with TRBD2. Germline CDR1 reads SGHTA; CDR2 reads FQGNSA. The junction had 5 bases not matched to a gene; V was cut back by 4 bases and J by 2 bases. CDR3 length equals 14 residues.

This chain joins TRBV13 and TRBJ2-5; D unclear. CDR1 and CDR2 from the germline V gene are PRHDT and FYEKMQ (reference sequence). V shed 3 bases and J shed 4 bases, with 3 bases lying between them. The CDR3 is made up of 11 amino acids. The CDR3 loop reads CASSFGETQYF. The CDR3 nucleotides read TGTGCCAGCAGCTTCGGAGAGACCCAGTACTTC.